This TCR beta chain stems from a study of T cell responses to AZD1222 COVID-19 vaccine. The study, taken as a whole, reports: Of spike-specific TCRs, nearly half reportedly target regions left unmutated in variants. White British ancestry dominated among donors, who included more females, and clonal diversity was possibly underestimated.

The V end lost 3 bases, the J end lost 5 bases, and 13 bases lay between the germline ends. The germline gives CDR1 SQVTM, CDR2 ANQGSEA. The CDR3 has 13 residues. Investigators merged groups given second doses at roughly 4 or roughly 12 weeks. A remark on this clone: Its antigen remains unidentified.

Using immunoSEQ multiplex PCR, the repertoire was profiled, and TCRdb retains in-frame clones only, with some absent. The data hold some 180,000 clones, with about 93% observed a single time. The source of this sequence is an adult who received the AZD1222 COVID-19 vaccine. The input for sequencing was peripheral blood, taken 28 days after the second AZD1222 dose. The chain combines TRBV29-1 with TRBJ2-5; D uncertain. The CDR3 bases are TGCAGCGTTGACGGACCAACTGTGGAGACCCAGTACTTC. Translation: CSVDGPTVETQYF.